The 10 T cell receptor beta chains reported below all come from one sample, sequenced in a study of PD-1 blockade in classical Hodgkin lymphoma. Time point noted: cycle 4 day 1 (C4D1), after 6 weeks of nivolumab. In every patient, relapse followed autologous stem cell transplantation, while exposure to brentuximab vedotin differed. Sequenced by immunoSEQ multiplex PCR; TCRdb stores in-frame clones only, minus some. The sample has 80,000 to 95,000 clones; 83% are singletons. Sequences were derived from peripheral blood mononuclear cells (PBMCs), sampled before the fourth cycle of nivolumab. The receptor source for this set is a human donor with classical Hodgkin lymphoma.

This clone is labeled as large. The chain combines TRBV13 with TRBJ2-7; 9 nucleotides match TRBD1. J gave up 2 bases and V 4 bases, and 6 bases lay outside the gene matches. CDR1 is PRHDT, CDR2 FYEKMQ, per germline (reference sequence). The CDR3 totals 15 residues. CDR3 region: CASSSGTGKTYEQYF. The DNA of the CDR3 is TGTGCCAGCAGCTCCGGGACAGGGAAGACCTACGAGCAGTACTTC.

This clone turned up a few times. The chain couples TRBV10-1 to TRBJ2-7; the D gene is possibly TRBD2 (6 bases). CDR1 is WNHNN and CDR2 is SYGVQD in the germline V gene (reference sequence). Trimming stripped 0 bases from V and 0 bases from J, with 9 bases between. The CDR3 runs 15 residues. The CDR3 region is CASSESGGSSYEQYF. CDR3 bases: TGCGCCAGCAGTGAGTCTGGGGGGAGCTCCTACGAGCAGTACTTC.

V is TRBV19 and J is TRBJ2-1; D is undetermined. The CDR3 extends over 15 amino acids. The V end lost 1 base, the J end lost 3 bases, and 10 bases lay between the germline ends. Germline V gene sequence: CDR1 LNHDA, CDR2 SQIVND (reference sequence). The CDR3 DNA reads TGTGCCAGTAGTATAGGTGGCGTAGGCTACAATGAGCAGTTCTTC. Its protein product is CASSIGGVGYNEQFF. The whole variable domain, filled in from reference TRBV19 and TRBJ2-1, reads DGGITQSPKYLFRKEGQNVTLSCEQNLNHDAMYWYRQDPGQGLRLIYYSQIVNDFQKGDIAEGYSVSREKKESFPLTVTSAQKNPTAFYLCASSIGGVGYNEQFFGPGTRLTVL.

V usage is TRBV7-8 and J usage is TRBJ1-2; D may be TRBD1 (5 bases). The CDR3 covers 14 residues. In germline, CDR1 is SGHVS, CDR2 FQNEAQ. Trimming took off 5 bases at V and 8 bases at J, with 18 bases between the two ends. CDR3 coding DNA: TGTGCCAGCAGCGGGGGACTAGGTAACCGAGGCTACACCTTC. Translation: CASSGGLGNRGYTF.

The chain joins TRBV6-1 to TRBJ2-2; D gene unclear. The V end lost 6 bases, the J end lost 1 base, and 9 bases lay between the germline ends. CDR1 is MNHNS and CDR2 is SASEGT in the germline V gene. The CDR3 is made up of 14 amino acids. The CDR3 region is CASRAAGNTGELFF. Written as DNA, the CDR3 is TGTGCCAGCAGGGCAGCTGGGAACACCGGGGAGCTGTTTTTT.

This clone was detected a few times. The chain carries TRBV19 and TRBJ2-1; no clear D. Trimming removed 6 bases from V and 4 bases from J, with 13 bases in between. Germline V lookup: CDR1 LNHDA, CDR2 SQIVND (reference sequence). The CDR3 is 14 amino acids. The CDR3 loop is CASRPHLPYNEQFF. The CDR3 nucleotides are TGTGCCAGTAGGCCCCATCTTCCGTACAATGAGCAGTTCTTC.

This clone showed up just once. The rearrangement joins TRBV6-5 to TRBJ2-7; 15 bases map to TRBD2. Germline CDR1 is MNHEY and CDR2 is SVGAGI. This CDR3 region has 15 residues. J gave up 7 bases and V 6 bases, and 7 bases lay outside the gene matches. The CDR3, as DNA: TGTGCCAGCAGCCGGACTAGCGGGAGGGCCGGAGAGCAGTACTTC. It codes for CASSRTSGRAGEQYF.

The table lists this clone with a few counts. The CDR3 loop reads CASSAGRAGEQFF. In DNA form, the CDR3 reads TGTGCCAGCAGCGCCGGTCGGGCGGGTGAGCAGTTCTTC. The chain couples TRBV6-1 to TRBJ2-1; D is possibly TRBD2 (5 bases). Germline V lookup: CDR1 MNHNS, CDR2 SASEGT. The CDR3 is made up of 13 amino acids. The V end lost 6 bases, the J end lost 9 bases, and 15 bases lay between the germline ends.

This clone was counted once. The gene calls are TRBV7-9 and TRBJ2-5; 8 bases agree with TRBD1. Germline V CDR1 and CDR2: SEHNR, FQNEAQ (reference sequence). The CDR3 is 14 residues long. With V trimmed by 7 bases and J by 4 bases, 8 bases remained unmatched. The chain's CDR3 is CASTYGGQGETQYF. The DNA of the CDR3 is TGTGCCAGCACCTACGGAGGACAGGGAGAGACCCAGTACTTC. Drawing the rest from reference TRBV7-9 and TRBJ2-5, the complete variable domain is DTGVSQNPRHKITKRGQNVTFRCDPISEHNRLYWYRQTLGQGPEFLTYFQNEAQLEKSRLLSDRFSAERPKGSFSTLEIQRTEQGDSAMYLCASTYGGQGETQYFGPGTRLLVL.

The J gene is TRBJ1-5, the V gene TRBV28; TRBD1 matches at 10 bases. Looked up from germline, CDR1 is MDHEN and CDR2 is SYDVKM. The CDR3 is 18 amino acids. J gave up 4 bases and V 3 bases, and 12 bases lay outside the gene matches. CDR3 loop: CASSFTPGQGFLNQPQHF. The CDR3 DNA sequence: TGTGCCAGCAGTTTTACCCCGGGACAGGGGTTTTTGAATCAGCCCCAGCATTTT.